These 21 T cell receptor beta chains were sequenced from one sample in a study of blood T cell repertoires in COVID-19. Data came from immunoSEQ multiplex PCR; TCRdb stores just in-frame clones and leaves some out. The sample carries fewer than 65,000 clones, 70% to 85% recorded once. The specimen sequenced was peripheral blood. These receptor sequences come from a man in his sixties with acute or convalescent COVID-19.

The V call is TRBV5-1, the J call TRBJ1-2; D is perhaps TRBD1 (6 bases). The CDR3 loop spans 15 amino acids. Germline V gene lookup returns CDR1 SGHRS and CDR2 YFSETQ. Trimming stripped 0 bases from V and 2 bases from J, with 11 bases between. The CDR3 sequence: CASSLGGGKNYGYTF. The CDR3 DNA is TGCGCCAGCAGCTTGGGCGGGGGCAAGAACTATGGCTACACCTTC.

The chain joins TRBV23-1 to TRBJ1-1; 8 nucleotides align to TRBD1. TRBV23-1 carries the ORF label, with uncertain function. V trimming: 0 bases; J trimming: 6 bases; junction bases outside the gene matches: 6. The CDR3 is 15 residues long. Written as DNA, the CDR3 is TGCGCCAGCAGTCAATCGCCAGGGGGCGCGGCTGAAGCTTTCTTT. This encodes CASSQSPGGAAEAFF.

This chain uses TRBV7-3 with TRBJ2-3, with TRBD1 matching 7 bases. The CDR3 length is 13 residues. Unmatched junction bases numbered 6, after V lost 5 bases and J lost 7 bases. The germline V gene encodes CDR1 SGHTA and CDR2 FQGTGA. The CDR3 DNA follows: TGTGCCAGCAGCCCCGGGACAGCTAATACGCAGTATTTT. Translated: CASSPGTANTQYF.

The chain carries TRBV4-2 and TRBJ2-1; D is possibly TRBD2 (7 bases). CDR1 is LGHNA and CDR2 is YNFKEQ in the germline V gene. This CDR3 has 15 amino acids. The V end lost 2 bases, the J end lost 8 bases, and 16 bases lay between the germline ends. The CDR3 reads CASSQKGGQWDEQFF. CDR3 nucleotides: TGTGCCAGCAGCCAAAAGGGGGGGCAGTGGGATGAGCAGTTCTTC.

The CDR3 region has the DNA TGTGCCAGCAGCTTAGATCGGGACAGGGCCTCTGAGCAGTACTTC. It specifies CASSLDRDRASEQYF. V usage is TRBV11-3 and J usage is TRBJ2-7, with 9 bases matching TRBD1. The germline CDR1 and CDR2 sequences are SGHNT and YENEEA. The CDR3 contains 15 residues. The junction had 7 bases not matched to a gene; V was cut back by 0 bases and J by 7 bases. The whole variable domain, filled in from reference TRBV11-3 and TRBJ2-7, reads EAGVVQSPRYKIIEKKQPVAFWCNPISGHNTLYWYLQNLGQGPELLIRYENEEAVDDSQLPKDRFSAERLKGVDSTLKIQPAELGDSAVYLCASSLDRDRASEQYFGPGTRLTVT.

The chain joins TRBV21-1 to TRBJ2-3; TRBD2, as called in the table, went unchecked against the DNA. TRBV21-1 is a pseudogene locus. There are 16 residues in the CDR3. The CDR3 sequence: CASSKGRRGGADTQYF. The CDR3 coding sequence is TGTGCCAGCAGCAAGGGACGGCGGGGGGGCGCAGATACGCAGTATTTT.

The genes are TRBV7-8 and TRBJ2-5, with a weak D call TRBD2 (5 bases). V was pared by 1 base and J by 3 bases, with 12 bases between. CDR1 SGHVS and CDR2 FQNEAQ come from the germline V gene. The CDR3 is made up of 15 amino acids. The chain's CDR3 is CASSLGGFVEETQYF. DNA of the CDR3: TGTGCCAGCAGCTTAGGAGGGTTCGTAGAAGAGACCCAGTACTTC.

V gene TRBV6-5 combines with J gene TRBJ1-1, with D perhaps TRBD1 (6 bases). Deletions cut 4 bases from V and 0 bases from J, with 9 bases between. The CDR3 sequence is 14 residues long. CDR1 is MNHEY, CDR2 SVGAGI, per germline. The DNA for the CDR3 is TGTGCCAGCAGTTTGACAGGTTTGAACACTGAAGCTTTCTTT. Amino acid sequence: CASSLTGLNTEAFF.

Points on this clone: One end of the junction does not line up with germline, which may come from a read error. This rearrangement joins TRBV20-1 to TRBJ1-5; no firm D call. The CDR3 covers 11 residues. Germline lookup yields CDR1 DFQATT and CDR2 SNEGSKA (reference sequence). Here the CDR3 DNA reads TGCAGTGCGATCCATGGTCAGGCCCAGCATTTT. Amino acids: CSAIHGQAQHF.

The chain links TRBV28 to TRBJ2-2; TRBD2 matches at 9 bases. V lost 7 bases, J lost 7 bases, and 13 bases stayed unmatched. Germline V gives CDR1 MDHEN, CDR2 SYDVKM. The CDR3 totals 16 residues. The CDR3, as DNA: TGTGCCAGCATACTTAGCGGGGGCCGCGACAGCGGGGAGCTGTTTTTT. Translation: CASILSGGRDSGELFF.

The genes are TRBV30 and TRBJ1-4, with 7 bases that match TRBD1. The CDR3 has 16 residues. Germline V CDR1 and CDR2: GTSNPN, SVGIG (reference sequence). J lost 5 bases, V lost 2 bases, and 11 bases had no gene match. The CDR3 protein is CAWSPYGVQGNEKLFF. CDR3 DNA: TGTGCCTGGAGTCCGTACGGGGTACAGGGGAATGAAAAACTGTTTTTT.

The rearrangement links TRBV2 to TRBJ2-2, with a tentative D call TRBD1 (6 bases). CDR1 and CDR2 (germline): SNHLY, FYNNEI. V was cut by 6 bases and J by 5 bases, with 10 bases left in between. The CDR3 extends over 13 amino acids. Written as DNA, the CDR3 is TGTGCCAGCAGCGACAGGCGAACCGGGGAGCTGTTTTTT. Encoded protein: CASSDRRTGELFF.

This clone was detected only a few times. The chain links TRBV4-2 to TRBJ2-7; the match to TRBD1 covers 9 bases. Germline CDR1 reads LGHNA; CDR2 reads YNFKEQ. Trimming cost V 0 bases and J 3 bases; bases outside gene matches: 6. The CDR3 totals 16 residues. The CDR3 bases are TGTGCCAGCAGCCAAGATTGGGGGACAGGGAGCTACGAGCAGTACTTC. It is translated as CASSQDWGTGSYEQYF.

The chain recombines TRBV19 with TRBJ1-3; tentatively, D is TRBD1 (6 bases). Germline V gene sequence: CDR1 LNHDA, CDR2 SQIVND (reference sequence). V lost 4 bases and J lost 2, with 9 bases in between. The CDR3 consists of 14 residues. CDR3 coding DNA: TGTGCCAGTAGTAGGGGGCGAGCTGGAAACACCATATATTTT. Its protein is CASSRGRAGNTIYF.

The chain recombines TRBV7-3 with TRBJ1-1, with D possibly TRBD1 on 5 matching bases. The CDR3 spans 15 residues. Per the germline V gene, CDR1 is SGHTA and CDR2 is FQGTGA. V was clipped by 5 bases and J by 0 bases, with 13 bases between them. The CDR3 coding sequence is TGTGCCAGCAGCCCGGTGGGGGGTATGAACACTGAAGCTTTCTTT. This gives the protein CASSPVGGMNTEAFF.

The V call is TRBV5-5, the J call TRBJ2-7; weak D call: TRBD2 (7 bases). The V end lost 2 bases, the J end lost 5 bases, and 14 bases lay between the germline ends. The CDR3 consists of 14 residues. Germline V gene data show CDR1 as SGHKS and CDR2 as YYEKEE (reference sequence). The CDR3 is CASSLVGGTNEQYF. CDR3 DNA sequence: TGTGCCAGCAGCTTAGTGGGGGGGACAAACGAGCAGTACTTC.

The rearrangement links TRBV2 to TRBJ1-5, with D possibly being TRBD1 (5 bases). The CDR3 length is 14 residues. The V gene's germline CDR1 is SNHLY and CDR2 FYNNEI. V gave up 8 bases and J gave up 0 bases, with 11 bases separating them. CDR3 nucleotides: TGTGCCAGCCAGGGTGATTATAGCAATCAGCCCCAGCATTTT. Translation gives CASQGDYSNQPQHF.

The rearrangement joins TRBV7-9 to TRBJ1-6; 7 bases align to TRBD1. Germline V gene lookup returns CDR1 SEHNR and CDR2 FQNEAQ (reference sequence). V shed 4 bases and J 3 bases; nucleotides not matched to a gene: 9. The CDR3 spans 17 residues. The DNA for the CDR3 is TGTGCCAGCAGCTGGGGTGGAGGGGGCCTCTATAATTCACCCCTCCACTTT. Residues: CASSWGGGGLYNSPLHF. The full variable domain, its missing parts supplied by reference TRBV7-9 and TRBJ1-6, is DTGVSQNPRHKITKRGQNVTFRCDPISEHNRLYWYRQTLGQGPEFLTYFQNEAQLEKSRLLSDRFSAERPKGSFSTLEIQRTEQGDSAMYLCASSWGGGGLYNSPLHFGNGTRLTVT.

The chain couples TRBV12-3 or TRBV12-4 to TRBJ1-1; TRBD1 matches 7 bases. This CDR3 spans 13 amino acids. The V segment lost 6 bases and the J segment 7 bases; nucleotides outside the gene matches: 8. The CDR3 nucleotides are TGTGCCAGCAGCTTACAGGGGAGTATTGAAGCTTTCTTT. This codes for CASSLQGSIEAFF.

The chain combines TRBV5-6 with TRBJ1-2; a weak D match, TRBD1 (5 bases). Germline CDR1 is SGHDT and CDR2 is YYEEEE. Trimming removed 0 bases from V and 5 bases from J, with 17 bases in between. The CDR3 loop spans 16 amino acids. This chain's CDR3 is CASSLVVQGSVYGYTF. The CDR3 region has the DNA TGTGCCAGCAGCTTGGTCGTCCAGGGATCGGTATATGGCTACACCTTC.

This clone occurred once. The chain employs TRBV18 and TRBJ2-7; possible D gene TRBD1, 6 bases. The CDR3 length is 13 residues. Trimming pared 3 bases from V and 6 bases from J, leaving 12 bases between. Germline CDR1 KGHSH, CDR2 LQKENI. Here the CDR3 DNA reads TGTGCCAGCTCACCCCCTGGGGGCGGCGAGCAGTACTTC. Translating it yields CASSPPGGGEQYF.